This TCR beta chain was identified during a study of T cell responses to AZD1222 COVID-19 vaccine. On the study more broadly: The analysis combined second doses at about 4 or about 12 weeks.

TCRdb keeps only in-frame clones here, not all; method: immunoSEQ multiplex PCR. The data show just over 150,000 clones, 75% to 95% seen once. Study findings and constraints: Spike regions recognized by vaccine-associated CD4 TCRs spanned the protein, led by 160-218 and 743-854. Close to half of spike-specific TCRs reportedly recognize unmutated variant regions.

CDR1 SGHTA and CDR2 FQGTGA come from the germline V gene. V shed 2 bases, J shed 7 bases, and the junction held 6 bases outside the gene matches. The CDR3 contains 15 residues. This clone showed up just a few times. Its target is unknown. The sequence was obtained from an adult in good health. Sequences were derived from peripheral blood, sampled on day 0 of AZD1222 vaccination. The rearrangement joins TRBV7-3 to TRBJ2-1, with 9 bases lining up with TRBD2. CDR3 region: CASSLLAGVLNEQFF. The CDR3 nucleotides are TGTGCCAGCAGCTTATTAGCGGGAGTCTTGAATGAGCAGTTCTTC.